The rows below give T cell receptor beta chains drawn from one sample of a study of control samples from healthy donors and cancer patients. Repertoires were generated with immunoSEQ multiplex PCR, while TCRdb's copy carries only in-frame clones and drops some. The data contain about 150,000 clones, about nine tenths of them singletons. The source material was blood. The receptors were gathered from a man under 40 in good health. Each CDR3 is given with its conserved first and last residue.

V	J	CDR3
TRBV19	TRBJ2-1	CASSKSGGVGEQFF
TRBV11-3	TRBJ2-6	CASSSEGTGGSGANVLTF
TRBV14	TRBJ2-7	CASSTHRILAAVGEQYF
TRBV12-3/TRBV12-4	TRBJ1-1	CASRLGGNTEAFF
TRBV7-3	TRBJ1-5	CASSQDREQPQHF
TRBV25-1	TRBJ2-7	CASSEGGGAAWQYF
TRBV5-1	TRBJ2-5	CASSLGGTQQETQYF
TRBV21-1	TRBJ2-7	CARKAKRLLGQLYEQYF
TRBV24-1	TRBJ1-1	CATSDLFGLGRANTEAFF
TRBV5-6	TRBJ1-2	CASSAKTGGNYGYTF
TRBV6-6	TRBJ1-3	CASSSWDTIYF
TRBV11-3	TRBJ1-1	CASSYRPGGGTEAFF
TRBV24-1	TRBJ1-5	CATSATGGEPQHF
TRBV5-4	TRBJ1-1	CASSPDRQGAGAFF
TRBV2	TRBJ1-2	CASRASGTGGSYGYTF
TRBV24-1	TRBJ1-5	CATSDPTGINQPQHF
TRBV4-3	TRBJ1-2	CASSPREKSYGYTF
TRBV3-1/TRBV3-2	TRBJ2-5	CASSQDVIITRGRYF
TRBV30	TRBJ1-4	CAWTTDRLGEKLFF
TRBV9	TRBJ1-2	CASSVEGPGGYTF
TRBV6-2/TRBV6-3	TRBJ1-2	CASSSPGGYGYTF
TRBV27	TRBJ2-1	CASSLGRGPPYNEQFF
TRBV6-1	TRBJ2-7	CASSEGVGAYEQYF
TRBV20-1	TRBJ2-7	CSASIRAVKEQYF
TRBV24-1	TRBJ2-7	CATSDSSDRGNEQYF
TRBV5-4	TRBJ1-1	CASSLGQRGNTEAFF
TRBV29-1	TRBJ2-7	CSVEGTAPGGQYF
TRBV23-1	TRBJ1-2	CASSLGTGVYGYTF
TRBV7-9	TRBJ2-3	CASSSNVAGLNTDTQYF
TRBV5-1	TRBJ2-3	CASSLGDRESDTQYF
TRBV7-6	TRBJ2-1	CASSFSAQYNEQFF
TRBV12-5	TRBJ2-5	CASGLGLAGEETQYF
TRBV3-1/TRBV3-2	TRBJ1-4	CASSPTRSNEKLFF
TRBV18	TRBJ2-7	CASSQGQNYEQYF
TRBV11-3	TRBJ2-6	CASSPTGAGANVLTF
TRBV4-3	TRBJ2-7	CASSQAGGRYEQYF
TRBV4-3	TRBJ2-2	CASSQDYTGELFF
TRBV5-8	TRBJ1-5	CASSLRWDRDYSNQPQHF
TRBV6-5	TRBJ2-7	CARKGQGAYEQYF
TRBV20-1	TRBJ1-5	CSAIDTINQPQHF